This entry lists 4 T cell receptor beta chains sequenced from one sample in a study of cytomegalovirus exposure and HLA in healthy donors. A multiplex PCR was run with 60 Vbeta primers and 13 Jbeta primers. Profiling relied on immunoSEQ multiplex PCR, and the TCRdb table lists in-frame clones only, not all of them. This table has some 57,000 clones, under 80% appearing once. The sample taken for sequencing was PBMCs. These receptors all come from a woman in her 30s in good health and CMV-seronegative.

The chain carries TRBV7-9 and TRBJ1-5; TRBD1 agrees at 7 bases. The J segment lost 4 bases and the V segment lost 4 bases, leaving 16 bases of the junction unmatched. The CDR3 runs 18 residues. Germline V gene lookup returns CDR1 SEHNR and CDR2 FQNEAQ (reference sequence). DNA of the CDR3: TGTGCCAGCAGCTACTTCCCTCTTAGTGGGACAGATAATCAGCCCCAGCATTTT. Amino acid sequence: CASSYFPLSGTDNQPQHF.

This clone was seen once. This chain joins TRBV19 and TRBJ2-1, with 8 bases aligning to TRBD2. This CDR3 comprises 15 residues. J gave up 5 bases and V 5 bases, and 8 bases lay outside the gene matches. Germline V gene lookup returns CDR1 LNHDA and CDR2 SQIVND (reference sequence). In nucleotides, the CDR3 is TGTGCCAGTAGTCCACGGACTAGCAGCGACAATGAGCAGTTCTTC. Translating it yields CASSPRTSSDNEQFF.

J is TRBJ1-3 and V is TRBV28; D remains ambiguous. Per the germline V gene, CDR1 is MDHEN and CDR2 is SYDVKM. There are 17 residues in the CDR3. Trimming cost V 4 bases and J 1 base, with 17 bases left between them. The CDR3 region is CASSSPSPRSSGNTIYF. DNA for the CDR3: TGTGCCAGCAGTTCTCCGAGCCCCCGGTCGTCTGGAAACACCATATATTTT.

V usage is TRBV27 and J usage is TRBJ1-2; 7 nucleotides line up with TRBD1. The V segment lost 2 bases and the J segment 8 bases; nucleotides outside the gene matches: 2. This CDR3 has 12 residues. Germline V lookup: CDR1 MNHEY, CDR2 SMNVEV (reference sequence). CDR3 loop: CASSLGGQGYTF. DNA for the CDR3: TGTGCCAGCAGTTTAGGGGGACAGGGCTACACCTTC.